This T cell receptor beta chain came from a study of T-cell reconstitution after alpha-beta-depleted transplantation in children. The CDR3 runs to 18 residues. Trimming removed 0 bases from V and 2 bases from J; junction bases left unmatched: 8. Looked up from germline, CDR1 is SGHAT and CDR2 is FQNNGV. During its preparation, the TCRbeta library received unique molecular identifiers. One entry per CDR3 protein results from TCRdb running MiXCR on the PCR reads. The table shows about 900,000 distinct CDR3 sequences, with about 26% occurring only once. This chain joins TRBV11-2 and TRBJ2-3, with TRBD2 matching over 10 bases. Source: PBMCs, mostly from graft donor cells, taken 360 days after TCRalphabeta/CD19-depleted stem cell transplant. This receptor was identified in a boy less than two years old who had a stem cell transplant for SCID, so the T cells may come from the graft donor. CDR3 DNA: TGTGCCAGCAGCTTAGACACCAAGCGGGGGGGTTACACAGATACGCAGTATTTT. This encodes CASSLDTKRGGYTDTQYF.